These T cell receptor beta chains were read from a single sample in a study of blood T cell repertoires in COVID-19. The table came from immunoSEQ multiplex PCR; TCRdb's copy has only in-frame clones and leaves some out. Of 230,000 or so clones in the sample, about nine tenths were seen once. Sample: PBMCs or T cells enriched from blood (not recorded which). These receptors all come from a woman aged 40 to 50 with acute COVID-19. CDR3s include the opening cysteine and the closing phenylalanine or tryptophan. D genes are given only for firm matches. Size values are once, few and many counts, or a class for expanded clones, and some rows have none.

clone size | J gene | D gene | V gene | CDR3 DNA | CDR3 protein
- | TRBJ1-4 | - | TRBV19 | TGTGCCACCTCACCTGGGGACTGGGCTAATGAAAAACTGTTTTTT | CATSPGDWANEKLFF
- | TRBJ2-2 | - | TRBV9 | TGTGCCAGCAGCGTCCAGACCGGGGAGCTGTTTTTT | CASSVQTGELFF
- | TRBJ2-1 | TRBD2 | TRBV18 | TGTGCCAGCTCACCGACTAGCGGAAACTACAATGAGCAGTTCTTC | CASSPTSGNYNEQFF
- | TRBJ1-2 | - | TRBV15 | TGTGCCACCAGCAGGGGGATAGGGGACTATGGCTACACCTTC | CATSRGIGDYGYTF
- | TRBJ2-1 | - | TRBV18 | TGTGCCAGCTCACCACCACCAGGGCCATCCTACAATGAGCAGTTCTTC | CASSPPPGPSYNEQFF
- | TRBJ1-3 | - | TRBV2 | TGTGCCAGCAGTGAGCAGGGGATGGGAAACACCATATATTTT | CASSEQGMGNTIYF
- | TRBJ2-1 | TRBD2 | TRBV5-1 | TGCGCCAGCAGCTTGGTGGTAGCGGGAGAGGATGAGCAGTTCTTC | CASSLVVAGEDEQFF
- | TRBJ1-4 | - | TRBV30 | TGTGCCTGGAGTCAGGGGACTAATGAAAAACTGTTTTTT | CAWSQGTNEKLFF
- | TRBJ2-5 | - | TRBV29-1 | TGCAGCGTTGAAGCGGGCCGTCGAGACAGGCGCGTCGAGACCCAGTACTTC | CSVEAGRRDRRVETQYF
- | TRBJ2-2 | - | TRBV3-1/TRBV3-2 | TGTGCCAGCAGCCAAGATACCAGGGACACCGGGGAGCTGTTTTTT | CASSQDTRDTGELFF
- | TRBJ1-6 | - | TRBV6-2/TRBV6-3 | TGTGCCAGCAGTTTTGGGGAGAGTTCACCCCTCCACTTT | CASSFGESSPLHF
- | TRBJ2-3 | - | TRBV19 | TGTGCCAGTAATCCTGAGTGGACAGATACGCAGTATTTT | CASNPEWTDTQYF
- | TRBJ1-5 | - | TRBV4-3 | TGCGCCAGCAGCCAAGATTCCGTTAGCAATCAGCCCCAGCATTTT | CASSQDSVSNQPQHF
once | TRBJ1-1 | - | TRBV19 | TGTGCCAGTAGTTCAAGCGGGCGAGGCACTGAAGCTTTCTTT | CASSSSGRGTEAFF
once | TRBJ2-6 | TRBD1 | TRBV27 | TGTGCCAGCAGTTTATATTTGACAGGGGACCCCTCTGGGGCCAACGTCCTGACTTTC | CASSLYLTGDPSGANVLTF
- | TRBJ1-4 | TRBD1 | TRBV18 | TGTGCCAGCTCACCACCGGACAGGGGGCGGAATAACGAAAAACTGTTTTTT | CASSPPDRGRNNEKLFF
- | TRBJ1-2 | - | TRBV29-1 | TGCAGCGCCCGTGCGGCTGATGGCTACACCTTC | CSARAADGYTF
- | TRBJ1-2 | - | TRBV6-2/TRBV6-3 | TGTGCCAGCAGGCCTCTAGGCTTCTATGGCTACACCTTC | CASRPLGFYGYTF
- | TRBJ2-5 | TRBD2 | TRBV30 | TGTGCCTGGAGTCCCGCCGGGGGGGCCACCCAGTACTTC | CAWSPAGGATQYF
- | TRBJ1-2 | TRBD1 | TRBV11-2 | TGTGCCAGCAACGACAGGGGGCTTAACTATGGCTACACCTTC | CASNDRGLNYGYTF
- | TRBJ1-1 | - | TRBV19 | TGTGCCAGTAGTATCCGCGGGGAGGCTGAAGCTTTCTTT | CASSIRGEAEAFF
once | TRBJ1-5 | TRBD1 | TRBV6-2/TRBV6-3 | TGTGCCAGCAGTTACACGGGACAGCATCAGCCCCAGCATTTT | CASSYTGQHQPQHF
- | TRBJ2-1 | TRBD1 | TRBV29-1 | TGCAGCGTTGAAGGTTTATGGGACAGGGGGTTTAATAATGAGCAGTTCTTC | CSVEGLWDRGFNNEQFF
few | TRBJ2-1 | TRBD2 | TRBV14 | TGTGCCAGCAGCCAAGATCCGGCCGGGACTAGCGGGAGTAGAAGTGGCAATGAGCAGTTCTTC | CASSQDPAGTSGSRSGNEQFF
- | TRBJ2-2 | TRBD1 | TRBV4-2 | TGTGCCAGCAGCCGAACGGGACAGGGGGCTGGCGGGGAGCTGTTTTTT | CASSRTGQGAGGELFF
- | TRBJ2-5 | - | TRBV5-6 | TGTGCCAGCAGCTTGGAGTCCGGGGTTCGGGAGACCCAGTACTTC | CASSLESGVRETQYF
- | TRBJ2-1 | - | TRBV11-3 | TGTGCCAGCAGCTTAATTTCCGGGATTTTCAATGAGCAGTTCTTC | CASSLISGIFNEQFF
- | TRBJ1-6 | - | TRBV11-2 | TGTGCCAGCAGCTTAGCCCGGAATTCACCCCTCCACTTT | CASSLARNSPLHF
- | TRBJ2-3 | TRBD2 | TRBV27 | TGTGCCAGCAGTTCTCTAGCGGGAGGCCCTAGCACAGATACGCAGTATTTT | CASSSLAGGPSTDTQYF
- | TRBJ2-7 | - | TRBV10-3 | TGTGCCACCACTACTAGTTCCTACGAGCAGTACTTC | CATTTSSYEQYF
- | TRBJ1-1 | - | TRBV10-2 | TGCGCCAGCAGCGTGGTTTCCGGGACTGAAGCTTTCTTT | CASSVVSGTEAFF
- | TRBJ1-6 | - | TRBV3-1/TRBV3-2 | TGTGCCAGCAGCCAAAAGAGCTCCTATAATTCACCCCTCCACTTT | CASSQKSSYNSPLHF
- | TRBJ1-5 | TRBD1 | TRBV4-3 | TGCGCCAGCAGCCAACAAGCCGGGACAGGGTTACATTTT | CASSQQAGTGLHF
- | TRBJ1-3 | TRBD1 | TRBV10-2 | TGCGCCAGCAGACTCGGGACAGACTCTGGAAACACCATATATTTT | CASRLGTDSGNTIYF
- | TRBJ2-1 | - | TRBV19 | TGTGCCAGTAGTATAAATGCGGGGTTCAACAATGAGCAGTTCTTC | CASSINAGFNNEQFF
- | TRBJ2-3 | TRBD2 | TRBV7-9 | TGTGCCAGCAGCTTTAGTGGACTAGCGGGAGATACGCAGTATTTT | CASSFSGLAGDTQYF
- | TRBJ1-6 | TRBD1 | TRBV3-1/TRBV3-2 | TGTGCCAGCAGCCAAGTCAGAGGGGGCTGGGATTCACCCCTCCACTTT | CASSQVRGGWDSPLHF
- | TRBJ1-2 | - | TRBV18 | TGTGCCAGCTCACCCAGTTTTAACTATGGCTACACCTTC | CASSPSFNYGYTF
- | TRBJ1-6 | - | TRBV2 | TGTGCCAGCAGTGAGAGGAGGGGTAATTCACCCCTCCACTTT | CASSERRGNSPLHF
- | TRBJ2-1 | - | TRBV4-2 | TGTGCCAGCAGCCAAGACGGGTTACTAAACAATGAGCAGTTCTTC | CASSQDGLLNNEQFF
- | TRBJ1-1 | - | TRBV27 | TGTGCCAGCAGTCGCTACTCGGACAGGAACACTGAAGCTTTCTTT | CASSRYSDRNTEAFF
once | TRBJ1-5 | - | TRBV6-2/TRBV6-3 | TGTGCCAGCAGTTACGTGGCGGAGTATAGCAATCAGCCCCAGCATTTT | CASSYVAEYSNQPQHF
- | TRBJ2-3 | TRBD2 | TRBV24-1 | TGTGCCACCAGCGGGACTAGCGGGGGTACGCAGTATTTT | CATSGTSGGTQYF
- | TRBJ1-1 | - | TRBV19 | TGTGCCAGTAGTATGCAGGGTGGCACTGAAGCTTTCTTT | CASSMQGGTEAFF
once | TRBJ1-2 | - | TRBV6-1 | TGTGCCAGCAGTGAAGAAAGGTCAGGTGTCTATGGCTACACCTTC | CASSEERSGVYGYTF
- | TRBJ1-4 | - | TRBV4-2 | TGTGCCAGCAGCCAACTAGGTGAAAAACTGTTTTTT | CASSQLGEKLFF
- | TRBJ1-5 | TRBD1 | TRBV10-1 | TGCGCCAGCAGTCCTCCACAGGGGGTCTCTAGCAATCAGCCCCAGCATTTT | CASSPPQGVSSNQPQHF
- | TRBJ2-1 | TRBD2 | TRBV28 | TGTGCCAGCAGTCGCTATGGAGCGACTAGCGGGAGACCTGGGTGGGATGAGCAGTTCTTC | CASSRYGATSGRPGWDEQFF
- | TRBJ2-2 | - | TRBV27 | TGTGCCAGCAGTTTCATGCAAGGGAGCACCGGGGAGCTGTTTTTT | CASSFMQGSTGELFF
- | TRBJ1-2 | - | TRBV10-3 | TGTGCCATCAGCCGGGATGAGCAATCTGGCTACACCTTC | CAISRDEQSGYTF